This T cell receptor beta chain was identified during a study of T cell changes during pregnancy in multiple sclerosis (dated by TCRdb to between 2018 and 2021). With regard to the full study: In women with multiple sclerosis, the researchers looked at how the T cell repertoire shifted as pregnancy progressed.

This clone was found once. The specificity of this receptor is unknown. No much larger clonotype is one base removed from it; base qualities were not supplied. The library was prepared using the immunoSEQ multiplex PCR assay. Here the immuneACCESS table is served through TCRdb, limited to in-frame sequences with V and J called. Missing clones are a known gap in these copies; in checked studies unresolved V genes cover under half, and the rest lacks a known reason. In this sample the table shows about 70,000 clones, approximately 92% of which occur a single time. The ten top clones hold over 2% of the sample. The CDR3 goes from the cysteine to the phenylalanine over 15 residues. Only the CDR3 region is kept as DNA, spanning 45 bases read in frame from base 1. In the germline V gene, CDR1 corresponds to MNHNS and CDR2 to SASEGT. Unmatched junction bases come to 9, with V trimmed by 8 bases and J by 7 bases.

This chain joins TRBV6-1 to TRBJ1-5; TRBD1 lines up with 12 middle nucleotides. This TCR derives from a female donor with multiple sclerosis, enrolled in a pregnancy study. Sequenced material: peripheral blood, taken in the first trimester of pregnancy. Here the CDR3 is given as CASRDRGRRGQPQHF. The nucleotides read TGTGCCAGCCGGGACAGGGGGCGAAGGGGACAGCCCCAGCATTTT.